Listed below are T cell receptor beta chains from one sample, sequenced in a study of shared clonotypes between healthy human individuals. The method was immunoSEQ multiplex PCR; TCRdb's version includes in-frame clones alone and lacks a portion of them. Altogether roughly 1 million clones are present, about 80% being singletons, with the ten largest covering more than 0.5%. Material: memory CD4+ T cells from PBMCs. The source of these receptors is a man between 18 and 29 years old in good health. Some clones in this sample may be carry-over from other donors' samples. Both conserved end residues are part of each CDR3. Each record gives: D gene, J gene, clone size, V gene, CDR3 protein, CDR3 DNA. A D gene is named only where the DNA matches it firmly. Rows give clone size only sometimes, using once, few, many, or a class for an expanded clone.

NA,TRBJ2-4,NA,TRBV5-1,CASSSQGNQNIQYF,TGCGCCAGCTCTTCACAGGGAAATCAAAACATTCAGTACTTC
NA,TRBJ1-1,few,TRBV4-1,CASSQSIPGVQAFF,TGCGCCAGCAGCCAATCAATTCCAGGGGTTCAAGCTTTCTTT
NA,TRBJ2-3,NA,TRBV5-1,CASSLVPESTDTQYF,TGCGCCAGCAGCTTGGTTCCCGAAAGCACAGATACGCAGTATTTT
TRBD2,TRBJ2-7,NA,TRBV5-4,CASAGGDSYEQYF,TGTGCAAGCGCGGGGGGGGACTCCTACGAGCAGTACTTC
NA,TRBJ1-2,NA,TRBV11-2,CASSFQSRPYGYTF,TGTGCCAGCAGCTTTCAGTCCAGACCTTATGGCTACACCTTC
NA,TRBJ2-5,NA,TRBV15,CATSRGAWGQETQYF,TGTGCCACCAGCAGAGGGGCGTGGGGGCAAGAGACCCAGTACTTC
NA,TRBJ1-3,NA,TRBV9,CASSVESHYSGNTIYF,TGTGCCAGCAGCGTAGAATCCCACTACTCTGGAAACACCATATATTTT
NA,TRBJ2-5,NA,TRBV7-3,CASSPEPIGTQYF,TGTGCCAGCAGCCCCGAGCCCATAGGGACCCAGTACTTC
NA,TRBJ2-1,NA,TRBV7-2,CASSPAGSYNEQFF,TGTGCCAGCAGTCCCGCGGGCTCCTACAATGAGCAGTTCTTC
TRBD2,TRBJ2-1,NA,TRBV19,CASKDSGRSGEQFF,TGTGCCAGCAAAGATAGCGGGAGGTCGGGAGAGCAGTTCTTC
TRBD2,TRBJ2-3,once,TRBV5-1,CASSFGLAEGDTQYF,TGCGCCAGCAGCTTTGGGCTAGCGGAGGGGGATACGCAGTATTTT
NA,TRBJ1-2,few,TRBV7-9,CASSPQGTYGYTF,TGTGCCAGCAGCCCGCAGGGAACCTATGGCTACACCTTC
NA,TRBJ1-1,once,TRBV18,CASSQSRDGEAFF,TGTGCCAGCTCACAGTCACGGGACGGTGAAGCTTTCTTT
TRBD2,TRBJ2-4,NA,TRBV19,CASSAGLAGRIAKNIQYF,TGTGCCAGTAGCGCGGGACTAGCGGGTCGGATAGCCAAAAACATTCAGTACTTC
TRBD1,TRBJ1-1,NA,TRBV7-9,CASSWTGDTEAFF,TGTGCCAGCAGCTGGACAGGGGACACTGAAGCTTTCTTT
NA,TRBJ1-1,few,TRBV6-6,CASSSQGGTEAFF,TGTGCCAGCAGTTCCCAAGGGGGAACTGAAGCTTTCTTT
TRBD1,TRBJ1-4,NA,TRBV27,CASSRGTGGRKLFF,TGTGCCAGCAGCAGAGGGACAGGGGGCAGAAAACTGTTTTTT
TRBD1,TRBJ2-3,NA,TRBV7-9,CASSRDRPADTQYF,TGTGCCAGCAGCCGGGACAGGCCAGCAGATACGCAGTATTTT
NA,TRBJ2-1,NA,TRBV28,CAVGRRSGDEQFF,TGTGCCGTGGGAAGACGGTCTGGGGATGAGCAGTTCTTC
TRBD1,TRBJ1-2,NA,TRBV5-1,CASSLAGTGEEGYTF,TGCGCCAGCAGCTTGGCCGGTACAGGGGAGGAAGGCTACACCTTC
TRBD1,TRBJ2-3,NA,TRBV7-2,CASSLGDRGFGDTQYF,TGTGCCAGCAGCTTAGGGGACAGGGGGTTCGGAGATACGCAGTATTTT
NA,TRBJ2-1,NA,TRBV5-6,CASSLSLGLIYNEQFF,TGTGCCAGCAGCTTGTCCTTAGGACTAATCTACAATGAGCAGTTCTTC
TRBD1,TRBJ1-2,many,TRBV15,CATGTGERGYTF,TGTGCCACCGGAACAGGGGAAAGAGGCTACACCTTC
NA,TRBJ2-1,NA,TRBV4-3,CASSQDAGQGRGNEQFF,TGCGCCAGCAGCCAAGATGCGGGGCAGGGGAGAGGCAATGAGCAGTTCTTC
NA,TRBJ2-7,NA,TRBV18,CASSPGTSTYEQYF,TGTGCCAGCTCACCAGGGACGTCCACCTACGAGCAGTACTTC
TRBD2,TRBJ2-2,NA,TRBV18,CASSPGAGAGDSAGELFF,TGTGCCAGCTCACCAGGGGCAGGAGCGGGAGATTCCGCCGGGGAGCTGTTTTTT
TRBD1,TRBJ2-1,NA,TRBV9,CASSVEGASGNEQFF,TGTGCCAGCAGCGTAGAGGGGGCCTCTGGGAATGAGCAGTTCTTC
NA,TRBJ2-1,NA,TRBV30,CAWSPDYYNEQFF,TGTGCCTGGAGTCCGGACTACTACAATGAGCAGTTCTTC
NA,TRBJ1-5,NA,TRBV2,CASSEGSRGYSNQPQHF,TGTGCCAGCAGTGAAGGCTCTCGGGGATATAGCAATCAGCCCCAGCATTTT
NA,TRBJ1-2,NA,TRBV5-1,CASSYGRALYGYTF,TGCGCCAGCAGCTATGGCAGGGCACTCTATGGCTACACCTTC
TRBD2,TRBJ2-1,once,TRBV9,CASSVMGGRAGTYNEQFF,TGTGCCAGCAGCGTAATGGGCGGGAGGGCCGGCACCTACAATGAGCAGTTCTTC